This T cell receptor (beta chain) stems from a study of control samples from healthy donors and cancer patients. From germline, CDR1 is MNHEY and CDR2 SVGEGT. Trimming pared 6 bases from V and 9 bases from J, leaving 18 bases between. The CDR3 loop spans 13 amino acids. Produced via immunoSEQ multiplex PCR; TCRdb's table is partial and in-frame only. The sample holds 150,000 to 200,000 clones, almost 90% seen once. The V and J genes are TRBV6-2 or TRBV6-3 and TRBJ2-7; tentatively, D is TRBD2 (6 bases). This clonotype was obtained from a man between 18 and 35 years old in good health. Specimen: blood. The chain's CDR3 is CASSLNPRGRQYF. The CDR3 DNA reads as TGTGCCAGCAGCCTAAACCCTCGGGGGAGGCAGTACTTC.